This TCR beta chain is from a study of Tregs in tolerant kidney transplant recipients. Study findings and constraints: Tregs expanded with activated donor B cells seemed most donor-specific. Biological reproducibility was not directly addressed in this study.

Sequenced by immunoSEQ multiplex PCR; TCRdb stores in-frame clones only, minus some. The sample records 90,000 to 130,000 clones, 90% being singletons. The CDR3 spans 14 residues. Germline-derived CDR1 and CDR2 are SGHDT and YYEEEE. The V end was cut by 6 bases, the J end by 2 bases, with 12 bases between. Comments on this clone: Antigen specificity is unknown.

The sequencing used CD4+ T cells from blood, collected before the transplant. This chain joins TRBV5-6 and TRBJ1-5; D gene unclear. The receptor was isolated from a human donor who received a combined kidney and bone marrow transplant. The CDR3 DNA follows: TGTGCCAGCAAAGCGGGTGCGGGCAATCAGCCCCAGCATTTT. Its protein product is CASKAGAGNQPQHF.